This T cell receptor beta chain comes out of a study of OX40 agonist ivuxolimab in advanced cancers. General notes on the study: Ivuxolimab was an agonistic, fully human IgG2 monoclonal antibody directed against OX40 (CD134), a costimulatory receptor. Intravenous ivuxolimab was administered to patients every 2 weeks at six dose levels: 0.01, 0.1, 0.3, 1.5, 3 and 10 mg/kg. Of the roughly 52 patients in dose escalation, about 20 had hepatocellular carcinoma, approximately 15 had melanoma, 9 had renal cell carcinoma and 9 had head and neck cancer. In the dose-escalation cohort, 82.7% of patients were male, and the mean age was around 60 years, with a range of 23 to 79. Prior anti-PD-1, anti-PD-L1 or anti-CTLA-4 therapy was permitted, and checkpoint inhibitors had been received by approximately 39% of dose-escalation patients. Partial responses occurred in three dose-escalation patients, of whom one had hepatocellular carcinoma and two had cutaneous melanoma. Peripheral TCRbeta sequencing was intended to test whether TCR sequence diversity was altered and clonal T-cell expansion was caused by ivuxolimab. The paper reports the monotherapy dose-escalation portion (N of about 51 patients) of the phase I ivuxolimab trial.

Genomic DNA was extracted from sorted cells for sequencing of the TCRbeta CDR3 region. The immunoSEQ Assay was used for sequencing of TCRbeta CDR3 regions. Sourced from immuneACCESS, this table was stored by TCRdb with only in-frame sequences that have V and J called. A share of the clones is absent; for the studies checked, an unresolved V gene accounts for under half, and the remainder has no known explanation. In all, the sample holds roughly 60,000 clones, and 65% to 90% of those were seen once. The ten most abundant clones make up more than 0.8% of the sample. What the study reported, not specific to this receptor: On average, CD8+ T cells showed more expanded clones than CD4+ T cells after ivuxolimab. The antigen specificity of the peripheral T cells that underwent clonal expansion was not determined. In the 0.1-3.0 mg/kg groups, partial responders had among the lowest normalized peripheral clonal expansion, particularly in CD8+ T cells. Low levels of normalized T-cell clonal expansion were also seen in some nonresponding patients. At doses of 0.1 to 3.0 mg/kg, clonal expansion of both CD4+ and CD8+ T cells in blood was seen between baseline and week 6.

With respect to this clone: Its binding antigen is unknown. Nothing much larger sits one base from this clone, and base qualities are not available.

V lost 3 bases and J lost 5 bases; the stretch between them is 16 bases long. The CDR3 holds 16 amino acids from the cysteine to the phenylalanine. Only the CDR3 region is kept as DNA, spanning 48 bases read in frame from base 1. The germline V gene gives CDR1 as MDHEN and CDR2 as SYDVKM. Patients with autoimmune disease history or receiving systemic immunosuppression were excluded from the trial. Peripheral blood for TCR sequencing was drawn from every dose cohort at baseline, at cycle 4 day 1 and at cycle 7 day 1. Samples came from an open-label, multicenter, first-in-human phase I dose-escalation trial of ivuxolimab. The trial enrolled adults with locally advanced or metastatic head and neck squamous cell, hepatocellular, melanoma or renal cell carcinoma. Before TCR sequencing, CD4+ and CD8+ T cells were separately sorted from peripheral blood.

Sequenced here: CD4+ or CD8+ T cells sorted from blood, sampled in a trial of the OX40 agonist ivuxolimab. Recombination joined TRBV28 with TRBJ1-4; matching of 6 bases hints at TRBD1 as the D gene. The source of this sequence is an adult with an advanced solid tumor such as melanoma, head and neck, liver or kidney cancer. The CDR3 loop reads CASSLGGSPRNEKLFF. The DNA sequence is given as TGTGCCAGCAGTTTGGGGGGCAGCCCACGAAATGAAAAACTGTTTTTT. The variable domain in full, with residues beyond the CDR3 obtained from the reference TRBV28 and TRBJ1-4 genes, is DVKVTQSSRYLVKRTGEKVFLECVQDMDHENMFWYRQDPGLGLRLIYFSYDVKMKEKGDIPEGYSVSREKKERFSLILESASTNQTSMYLCASSLGGSPRNEKLFFGSGTQLSVL.